This record looks at one T cell receptor beta chain sequence and its context. Antigen specificity is unknown. V was clipped by 4 bases and J by 8 bases, with 15 bases between them. CDR1 and CDR2 (germline): SGHTS, YDEGEE. This CDR3 is built from 13 residues. This specimen comes from a study of cytomegalovirus exposure and HLA in healthy donors. General study points: Accounts indicate the classifier identified cytomegalovirus status with strong specificity and sensitivity.

Generated by immunoSEQ multiplex PCR, the TCRdb table keeps only in-frame clones and is missing some. The profile shows 150,000 to 200,000 clones, around four fifths of them singletons. Sequenced material: PBMCs. This TCR derives from a man aged 25 to 40 in good health and CMV-seropositive. The J gene is TRBJ1-1, the V gene TRBV5-8, with a tentative D call TRBD1 (6 bases). CDR3 protein: CASSPLGGREAFF. The CDR3, as DNA: TGTGCCAGCAGCCCCCTGGGGGGGCGGGAAGCTTTCTTT. Full variable domain (missing parts from reference TRBV5-8 and TRBJ1-1): EAGVTQSPTHLIKTRGQQATLRCSPISGHTSVYWYQQALGLGLQFLLWYDEGEERNRGNFPPRFSGRQFPNYSSELNVNALELEDSALYLCASSPLGGREAFFGQGTRLTVV.